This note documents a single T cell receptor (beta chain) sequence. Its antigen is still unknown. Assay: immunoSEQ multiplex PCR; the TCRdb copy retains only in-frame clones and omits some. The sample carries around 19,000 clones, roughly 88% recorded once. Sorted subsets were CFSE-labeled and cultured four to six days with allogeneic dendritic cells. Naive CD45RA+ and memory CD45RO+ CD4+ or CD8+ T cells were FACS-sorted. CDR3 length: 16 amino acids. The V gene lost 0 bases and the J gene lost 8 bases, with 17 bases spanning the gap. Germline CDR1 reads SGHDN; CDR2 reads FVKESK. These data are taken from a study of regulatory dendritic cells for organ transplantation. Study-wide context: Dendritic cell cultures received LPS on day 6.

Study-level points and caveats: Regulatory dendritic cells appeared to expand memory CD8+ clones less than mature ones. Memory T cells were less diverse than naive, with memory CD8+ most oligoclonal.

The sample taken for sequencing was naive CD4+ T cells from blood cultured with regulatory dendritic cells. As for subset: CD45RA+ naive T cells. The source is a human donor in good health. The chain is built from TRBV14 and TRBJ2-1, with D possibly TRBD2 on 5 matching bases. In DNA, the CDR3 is TGTGCCAGCAGCCAAGAAGATTGGCCAGTCGGGGATGAGCAGTTCTTC. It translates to CASSQEDWPVGDEQFF.